The 19 T cell receptor beta chains presented below share a single source sample, sequenced in a study of patients and donors after allogeneic stem cell transplantation. TCRdb reprocessed the RT-PCR reads via MiXCR and lists one record per CDR3 protein. The sample lists roughly 200,000 distinct CDR3 sequences, less than 50% occurring once. Input material: blood, either unsorted or a sorted T cell fraction (not recorded which). The receptors stem from a human donor who was either an allogeneic HSCT recipient or a stem cell or donor lymphocyte infusion donor (not recorded which). It is not recorded whose cells these are; they may come from a transplant donor.

V gene TRBV20-1 combines with J gene TRBJ1-5; TRBD1 aligns across 10 bases. The CDR3 runs to 15 residues. Trimming took 1 base from V and 7 from J; bases not matched to a gene: 7. The germline CDR1 and CDR2 sequences are DFQATT and SNEGSKA (reference sequence). The CDR3 loop is CSARVTGTGVQPQHF. The CDR3 DNA is TGCAGTGCTAGAGTCACCGGGACAGGGGTCCAGCCCCAGCATTTT.

The rearrangement joins TRBV20-1 to TRBJ2-1; D might be TRBD2 (7 bases). V was trimmed by 6 bases and J by 10 bases, leaving 19 bases between them. There are 13 residues in the CDR3. Germline V gene sequence: CDR1 DFQATT, CDR2 SNEGSKA (reference sequence). CDR3: CSARTRGPREQFF. CDR3 DNA: TGCAGTGCCCGTACGCGGGGGCCTCGGGAGCAGTTCTTC.

As DNA, the CDR3 is TGTGCCAGCAGCTTATTCGGGGCCCAAAGCGAGCAGTACTTC. It encodes CASSLFGAQSEQYF. The rearrangement joins TRBV7-9 to TRBJ2-7; D is possibly TRBD1 or TRBD2 (5 bases each). The CDR3 has 14 residues. CDR1 and CDR2 from the germline V gene are SEHNR and FQNEAQ (reference sequence). Between the trimmed V and J ends, which lost 2 bases and 6 bases, there was a span of 14 bases. Drawing the rest from reference TRBV7-9 and TRBJ2-7, the complete variable domain is DTGVSQNPRHKITKRGQNVTFRCDPISEHNRLYWYRQTLGQGPEFLTYFQNEAQLEKSRLLSDRFSAERPKGSFSTLEIQRTEQGDSAMYLCASSLFGAQSEQYFGPGTRLTVT.

V gene TRBV5-5 combines with J gene TRBJ2-2, with TRBD2 identical over 8 bases. Germline CDR1 is SGHKS and CDR2 is YYEKEE (reference sequence). CDR3 length: 16 amino acids. The V segment lost 0 bases and the J segment 8 bases; nucleotides outside the gene matches: 9. The chain's CDR3 is CASSLAGGAPQGELFF. The CDR3 DNA reads as TGTGCCAGCAGCTTGGCCGGGGGGGCCCCTCAAGGGGAGCTGTTTTTT.

V is TRBV28 and J is TRBJ2-3, with 10 bases fitting TRBD2. With 2 bases clipped from V and 5 bases from J, the junction kept 4 bases outside the gene matches. Germline lookup yields CDR1 MDHEN and CDR2 SYDVKM. The length of the CDR3 is 15 residues. In DNA, the CDR3 is TGTGCCAGCAGTTTACGGGCTAGCGGGGGAGATACGCAGTATTTT. It translates to CASSLRASGGDTQYF.

The chain carries TRBV12-3 or TRBV12-4 and TRBJ2-1; the match to TRBD1 covers 9 bases. V lost 7 bases, J lost 3 bases, and 1 base stayed unmatched. This CDR3 comprises 13 residues. CDR3 DNA: TGTGCCAGCAAGGGACAGGGCTACAATGAGCAGTTCTTC. Residues: CASKGQGYNEQFF.

The chain recombines TRBV7-8 with TRBJ1-4; D uncertain. CDR3 size: 16 residues. The V gene's germline CDR1 is SGHVS and CDR2 FQNEAQ. V was clipped by 4 bases and J by 0 bases, with 12 bases between them. The DNA for the CDR3 is TGTGCCAGCAGCTCTGGACGATGGCCAACTAATGAAAAACTGTTTTTT. Its translation is CASSSGRWPTNEKLFF. Full variable domain (rest looked up from reference TRBV7-8 and TRBJ1-4): GAGVSQSPRYKVAKRGQDVALRCDPISGHVSLFWYQQALGQGPEFLTYFQNEAQLDKSGLPSDRFFAERPEGSVSTLKIQRTQQEDSAVYLCASSSGRWPTNEKLFFGSGTQLSVL.

This chain joins TRBV14 and TRBJ1-6; D possibly corresponds to TRBD1 (5 bases). The V gene's germline CDR1 is SGHDN and CDR2 FVKESK. Trimming took 3 bases from V and 10 from J, leaving 13 bases between them. There are 14 residues in the CDR3. CDR3 amino acids: CASSHWGVGSPLHF. The CDR3 nucleotides read TGTGCCAGCAGCCACTGGGGGGTTGGATCACCCCTCCACTTT.

The chain has TRBV5-1 and TRBJ1-1; D not resolved. The V and J ends lost 5 bases and 2 bases respectively, with 7 bases between them. Germline V gene data show CDR1 as SGHRS and CDR2 as YFSETQ. This CDR3 comprises 12 residues. CDR3 loop: CASRAENTEAFF. The CDR3 nucleotides read TGCGCCAGCAGAGCCGAAAACACTGAAGCTTTCTTT. Drawing the rest from reference TRBV5-1 and TRBJ1-1, the complete variable domain is KAGVTQTPRYLIKTRGQQVTLSCSPISGHRSVSWYQQTPGQGLQFLFEYFSETQRNKGNFPGRFSGRQFSNSRSEMNVSTLELGDSALYLCASRAENTEAFFGQGTRLTVV.

The table lists this clonotype with a few counts. This chain links TRBV6-5 with TRBJ1-5; D gene ambiguous. V lost 6 bases and J 0 bases, leaving 12 bases between the germline ends. Germline V gene lookup returns CDR1 MNHEY and CDR2 SVGAGI. This CDR3 contains 15 residues. The CDR3 DNA is TGTGCCAGCAGGGCTACATTCGATAGCAATCAGCCCCAGCATTTT. This sequence encodes CASRATFDSNQPQHF.

The genes are TRBV20-1 and TRBJ2-1, with D tentatively TRBD2 (6 bases). Germline CDR1 and CDR2: DFQATT and SNEGSKA (reference sequence). The CDR3 covers 12 residues. V shed 6 bases and J shed 5 bases, with 11 bases lying between them. The CDR3 DNA sequence: TGCAGTGCGGAGGGACCGCACAATGAGCAGTTCTTC. Amino acids: CSAEGPHNEQFF.

The table lists this clonotype with a count of one. The chain links TRBV29-1 to TRBJ1-2, with 7 positions matching TRBD1. V gave up 3 bases and J gave up 3 bases; unmatched junction bases: 1. Germline-derived CDR1 and CDR2 are SQVTM and ANQGSEA. The length of the CDR3 is 12 residues. CDR3 bases: TGCAGCGTTGATGACAGGGACTATGGCTACACCTTC. Translating it yields CSVDDRDYGYTF.

The rearrangement uses TRBV12-3 or TRBV12-4 and TRBJ1-1; D not resolved. This CDR3 is built from 13 residues. V gave up 7 bases and J gave up 5 bases, with 14 bases separating them. The CDR3 reads CASNIRRNTEAFF. The CDR3 DNA is TGTGCCAGCAATATAAGGAGAAATACTGAAGCTTTCTTT.

The chain combines TRBV30 with TRBJ2-7; D possibly corresponds to TRBD1 (6 bases). Trimming left V 3 bases short and J 4 bases short, with 10 bases between. The CDR3 loop spans 12 amino acids. CDR1 GTSNPN and CDR2 SVGIG come from the germline V gene (reference sequence). CDR3 sequence reads: CAWSPRGYEQYF. The CDR3 nucleotides are TGTGCCTGGAGCCCGAGGGGGTACGAGCAGTACTTC.

The V call is TRBV29-1, the J call TRBJ1-4, with 7 nucleotides matching TRBD1. Germline lookup yields CDR1 SQVTM and CDR2 ANQGSEA. This CDR3 spans 14 amino acids. V shed 7 bases, J shed 3 bases, and the junction held 8 bases outside the gene matches. The CDR3 DNA follows: TGCAGCGCCGAGGCAGGGGGGCCTAATGAAAAACTGTTTTTT. Translating it yields CSAEAGGPNEKLFF. Variable domain in full (rest from reference TRBV29-1 and TRBJ1-4): SAVISQKPSRDICQRGTSLTIQCQVDSQVTMMFWYRQQPGQSLTLIATANQGSEATYESGFVIDKFPISRPNLTFSTLTVSNMSPEDSSIYLCSAEAGGPNEKLFFGSGTQLSVL.

This clonotype was seen more than once but under ten times. The rearrangement uses TRBV30 and TRBJ1-1; D uncertain. The CDR3 runs to 12 residues. V dropped 4 bases and J dropped 0 bases, with 6 bases sitting between them. The germline V gene encodes CDR1 GTSNPN and CDR2 SVGIG (reference sequence). The CDR3 loop is CAWTRMNTEAFF. The CDR3 DNA is TGTGCCTGGACTCGGATGAACACTGAAGCTTTCTTT.

The chain couples TRBV5-1 to TRBJ1-1, with unresolved D. V lost 2 bases and J lost 5, with 10 bases in between. This CDR3 comprises 13 residues. Germline CDR1 reads SGHRS; CDR2 reads YFSETQ. CDR3 loop: CASSLDFGTEAFF. The CDR3 DNA follows: TGCGCCAGCAGCTTAGATTTTGGTACTGAAGCTTTCTTT.

There are a few counts of this clonotype. The chain combines TRBV12-3 or TRBV12-4 with TRBJ1-5; tentative D call: TRBD1 (6 bases). The CDR3 consists of 14 residues. V lost 5 bases to trimming and J lost 9 bases, with 17 bases between them. The CDR3 nucleotides are TGTGCCAGCAGTCCGCGGACAAGGGGGGGGCCCCAGCATTTT. This gives the protein CASSPRTRGGPQHF.

This clonotype was counted once. J is TRBJ2-3 and V is TRBV12-3 or TRBV12-4; D unclear. Trimming took 6 bases from V and 9 from J, leaving 13 bases between them. The CDR3 consists of 12 residues. CDR3 sequence: CASRERFMTQYF. In DNA form, the CDR3 reads TGTGCCAGCAGAGAGAGGTTCATGACGCAGTATTTT.